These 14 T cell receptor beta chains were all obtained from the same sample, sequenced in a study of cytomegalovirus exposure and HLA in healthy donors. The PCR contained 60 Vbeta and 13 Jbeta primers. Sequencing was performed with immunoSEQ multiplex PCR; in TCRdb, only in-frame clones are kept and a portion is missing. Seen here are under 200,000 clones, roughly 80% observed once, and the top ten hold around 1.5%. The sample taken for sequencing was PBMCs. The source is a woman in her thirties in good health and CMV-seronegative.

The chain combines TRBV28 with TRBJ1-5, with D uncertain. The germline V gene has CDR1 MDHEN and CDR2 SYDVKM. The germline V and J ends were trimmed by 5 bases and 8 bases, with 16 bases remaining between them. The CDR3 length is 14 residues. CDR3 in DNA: TGTGCCAGCAGTATCGACCCTGCCGGGAAGCCCCAGCATTTT. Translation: CASSIDPAGKPQHF. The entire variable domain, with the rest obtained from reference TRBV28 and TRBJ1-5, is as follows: DVKVTQSSRYLVKRTGEKVFLECVQDMDHENMFWYRQDPGLGLRLIYFSYDVKMKEKGDIPEGYSVSREKKERFSLILESASTNQTSMYLCASSIDPAGKPQHFGDGTRLSIL.

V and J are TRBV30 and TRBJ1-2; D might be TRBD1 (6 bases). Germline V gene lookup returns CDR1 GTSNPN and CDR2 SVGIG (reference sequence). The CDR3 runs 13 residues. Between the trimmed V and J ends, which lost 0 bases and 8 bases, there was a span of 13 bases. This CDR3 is CAWSVTPGVGYTF. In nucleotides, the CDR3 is TGTGCCTGGAGTGTAACCCCAGGGGTCGGCTACACCTTC.

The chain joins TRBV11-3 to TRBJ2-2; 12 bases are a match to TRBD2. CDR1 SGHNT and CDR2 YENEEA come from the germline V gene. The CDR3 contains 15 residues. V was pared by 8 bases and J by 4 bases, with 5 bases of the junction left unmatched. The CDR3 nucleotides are TGTGCCAGCTCAGGGACTAGCGGGTTCACCGGGGAGCTGTTTTTT. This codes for CASSGTSGFTGELFF.

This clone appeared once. CDR3 in amino acids: CSVEGPSGGSGDTQYF. CDR3 coding DNA: TGCAGCGTTGAAGGCCCTAGCGGGGGGTCAGGAGATACGCAGTATTTT. The rearrangement uses TRBV29-1 and TRBJ2-3, with 11 nucleotides matching TRBD2. Germline V gene data show CDR1 as SQVTM and CDR2 as ANQGSEA. J gave up 5 bases and V 1 base, and 8 bases lay outside the gene matches. The CDR3 has 16 residues.

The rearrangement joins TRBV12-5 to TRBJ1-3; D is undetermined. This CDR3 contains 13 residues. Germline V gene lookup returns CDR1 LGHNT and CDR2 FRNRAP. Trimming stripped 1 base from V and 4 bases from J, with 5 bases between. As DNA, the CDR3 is TGTGCTAGTGGTTTGGGCGGCGGAAACACCATATATTTT. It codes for CASGLGGGNTIYF.

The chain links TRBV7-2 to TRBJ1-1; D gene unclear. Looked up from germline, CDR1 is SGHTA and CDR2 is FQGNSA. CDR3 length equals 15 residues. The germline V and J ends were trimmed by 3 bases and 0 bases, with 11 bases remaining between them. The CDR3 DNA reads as TGTGCCAGCAGCTTTCTTGAGGTAATGAACACTGAAGCTTTCTTT. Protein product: CASSFLEVMNTEAFF. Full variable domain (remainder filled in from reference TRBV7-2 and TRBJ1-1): GAGVSQSPSNKVTEKGKDVELRCDPISGHTALYWYRQSLGQGLEFLIYFQGNSAPDKSGLPSDRFSAERTGGSVSTLTIQRTQQEDSAVYLCASSFLEVMNTEAFFGQGTRLTVV.

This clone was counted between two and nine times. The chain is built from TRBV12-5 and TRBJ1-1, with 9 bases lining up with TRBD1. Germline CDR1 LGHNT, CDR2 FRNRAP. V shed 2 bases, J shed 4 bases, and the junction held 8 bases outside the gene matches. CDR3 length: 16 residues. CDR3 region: CASGLSLGQGRTEAFF. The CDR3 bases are TGTGCTAGTGGTTTGTCCCTGGGACAGGGTCGCACTGAAGCTTTCTTT.

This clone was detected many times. CDR3 DNA sequence: TGTGCCAGCAGTGAAGTGGACAGTACTTACAATGAGCAGTTCTTC. The encoded protein is CASSEVDSTYNEQFF. The chain couples TRBV25-1 to TRBJ2-1; perhaps TRBD1 as D (6 bases). Germline CDR1 MGHDK, CDR2 SYGVNS. The CDR3 sequence is 15 residues long. Deletions cut 2 bases from V and 4 bases from J, with 12 bases between.

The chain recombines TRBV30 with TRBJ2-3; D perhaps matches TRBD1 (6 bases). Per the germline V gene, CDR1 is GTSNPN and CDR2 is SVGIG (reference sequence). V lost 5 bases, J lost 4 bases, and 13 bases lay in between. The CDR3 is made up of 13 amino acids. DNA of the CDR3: TGTGCCTGGGACAGGCTGGGGGCAGATACGCAGTATTTT. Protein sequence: CAWDRLGADTQYF. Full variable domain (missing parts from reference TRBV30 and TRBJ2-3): SQTIHQWPATLVQPVGSPLSLECTVEGTSNPNLYWYRQAAGRGLQLLFYSVGIGQISSEVPQNLSASRPQDRQFILSSKKLLLSDSGFYLCAWDRLGADTQYFGPGTRLTVL.

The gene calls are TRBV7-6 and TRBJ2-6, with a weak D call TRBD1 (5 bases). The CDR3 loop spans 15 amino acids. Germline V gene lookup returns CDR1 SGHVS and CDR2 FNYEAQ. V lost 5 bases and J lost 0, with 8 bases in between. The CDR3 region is CASSNRSSGANVLTF. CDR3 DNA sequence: TGTGCCAGCAGCAACAGGAGCTCTGGGGCCAACGTCCTGACTTTC.

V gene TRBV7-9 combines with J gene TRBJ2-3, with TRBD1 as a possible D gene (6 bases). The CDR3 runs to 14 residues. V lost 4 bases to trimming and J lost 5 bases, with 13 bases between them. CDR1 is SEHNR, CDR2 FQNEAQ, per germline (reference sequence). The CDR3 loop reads CASSSEGEIDTQYF. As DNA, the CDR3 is TGTGCCAGCAGCTCAGAGGGGGAAATAGATACGCAGTATTTT. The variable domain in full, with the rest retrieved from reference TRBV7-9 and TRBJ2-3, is DTGVSQNPRHKITKRGQNVTFRCDPISEHNRLYWYRQTLGQGPEFLTYFQNEAQLEKSRLLSDRFSAERPKGSFSTLEIQRTEQGDSAMYLCASSSEGEIDTQYFGPGTRLTVL.

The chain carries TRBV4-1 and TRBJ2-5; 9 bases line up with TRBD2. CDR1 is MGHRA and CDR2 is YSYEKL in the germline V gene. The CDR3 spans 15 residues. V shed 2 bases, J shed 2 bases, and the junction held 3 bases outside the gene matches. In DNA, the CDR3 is TGCGCCAGCAGCCAACAGCTAGCGGGGCAAGAGACCCAGTACTTC. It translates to CASSQQLAGQETQYF.

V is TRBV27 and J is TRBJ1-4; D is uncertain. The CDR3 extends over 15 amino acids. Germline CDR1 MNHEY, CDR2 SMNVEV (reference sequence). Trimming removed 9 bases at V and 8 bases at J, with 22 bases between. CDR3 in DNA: TGTGCCAGTCCCCCACAGTATCCAGGCTCCGAAAAACTGTTTTTT. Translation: CASPPQYPGSEKLFF. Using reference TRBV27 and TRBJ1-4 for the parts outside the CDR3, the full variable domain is EAQVTQNPRYLITVTGKKLTVTCSQNMNHEYMSWYRQDPGLGLRQIYYSMNVEVTDKGDVPEGYKVSRKEKRNFPLILESPSPNQTSLYFCASPPQYPGSEKLFFGSGTQLSVL.

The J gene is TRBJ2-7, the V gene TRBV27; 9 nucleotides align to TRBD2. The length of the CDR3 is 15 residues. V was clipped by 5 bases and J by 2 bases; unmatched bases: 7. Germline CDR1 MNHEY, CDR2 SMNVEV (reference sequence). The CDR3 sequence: CASSVKRGVPYEQYF. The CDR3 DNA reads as TGTGCCAGCAGTGTCAAGCGGGGGGTCCCCTACGAGCAGTACTTC.